Listed below are T cell receptor beta chains from one sample, sequenced in a study of cytomegalovirus exposure and HLA in healthy donors. Repertoires were generated with immunoSEQ multiplex PCR, while TCRdb's copy carries only in-frame clones and drops some. The data show 120,000 to 150,000 clones, under 80% seen once. The sample was PBMCs. These receptors originate from a woman aged 50 to 65 in good health and CMV-seropositive. Each CDR3 is given with its conserved first and last residue. The D gene is left open where the match is weak. Clone sizes are given selectively: once, few, many, or a class where the clone is expanded.

D: NA
J: TRBJ1-2
V: TRBV9
size: few
CDR3: CASSVAQGGRDGYTF
DNA: TGTGCCAGCAGCGTAGCACAGGGAGGGAGAGATGGCTACACCTTC

D: TRBD1
J: TRBJ2-7
V: TRBV6-5
size: NA
CDR3: CASSYSGTGHYEQYF
DNA: TGTGCCAGCAGTTACTCCGGGACAGGGCACTACGAGCAGTACTTC

D: TRBD1
J: TRBJ1-2
V: TRBV15
size: NA
CDR3: CATSRRTGTAYGYTF
DNA: TGTGCCACCAGCAGAAGGACAGGGACGGCCTATGGCTACACCTTC

D: TRBD2
J: TRBJ2-1
V: TRBV28
size: NA
CDR3: CASSPQSGGAYNEQFF
DNA: TGTGCCAGCAGTCCACAGAGCGGGGGGGCCTACAATGAGCAGTTCTTC

D: NA
J: TRBJ2-7
V: TRBV6-1
size: NA
CDR3: CASSARRGESYEQYF
DNA: TGTGCCAGCAGTGCCCGAAGGGGCGAATCCTACGAGCAGTACTTC

D: NA
J: TRBJ1-5
V: TRBV6-6
size: NA
CDR3: CASSYLQVDQPQHF
DNA: TGTGCCAGCAGTTACCTTCAGGTGGATCAGCCCCAGCATTTT

D: NA
J: TRBJ1-2
V: TRBV28
size: NA
CDR3: CASREAGQPYGYTF
DNA: TGTGCCAGCAGGGAGGCCGGGCAGCCCTATGGCTACACCTTC

D: NA
J: TRBJ1-2
V: TRBV4-1
size: NA
CDR3: CASSQDATANYGYTF
DNA: TGCGCCAGCAGCCAAGATGCTACAGCTAACTATGGCTACACCTTC

D: TRBD1
J: TRBJ2-5
V: TRBV2
size: NA
CDR3: CASSRDRGGETQYF
DNA: TGTGCCAGCAGTCGGGACAGGGGAGGAGAGACCCAGTACTTC

D: TRBD1
J: TRBJ2-1
V: TRBV30
size: once
CDR3: CAWSLNRGLNEQFF
DNA: TGTGCCTGGAGCTTGAACAGGGGGCTCAATGAGCAGTTCTTC

D: NA
J: TRBJ2-5
V: TRBV27
size: NA
CDR3: CASRGSGRSYQETQYF
DNA: TGTGCCAGCAGGGGTTCGGGTAGGAGTTACCAAGAGACCCAGTACTTC

D: TRBD1
J: TRBJ1-3
V: TRBV14
size: NA
CDR3: CASSGQGHSGNTIYF
DNA: TGTGCCAGCAGCGGACAGGGCCACTCTGGAAACACCATATATTTT

D: NA
J: TRBJ2-3
V: TRBV27
size: NA
CDR3: CASFPSRGGGDTQYF
DNA: TGTGCCAGCTTCCCAAGCCGGGGTGGGGGGGATACGCAGTATTTT

D: NA
J: TRBJ2-5
V: TRBV7-9
size: NA
CDR3: CASSLDFQETQYF
DNA: TGTGCCAGCAGCTTAGACTTTCAAGAGACCCAGTACTTC

D: NA
J: TRBJ1-4
V: TRBV5-6
size: NA
CDR3: CASSLEGGSNEKLFF
DNA: TGTGCCAGCAGCTTGGAAGGAGGGTCTAATGAAAAACTGTTTTTT

D: TRBD1
J: TRBJ2-7
V: TRBV15
size: NA
CDR3: CATSRDNKGAGYEQYF
DNA: TGTGCCACCAGCAGAGATAATAAGGGGGCTGGCTACGAGCAGTACTTC

D: NA
J: TRBJ2-3
V: TRBV2
size: NA
CDR3: CASSVQRGTDTQYF
DNA: TGTGCCAGCAGTGTCCAGCGGGGCACAGATACGCAGTATTTT

D: NA
J: TRBJ1-1
V: TRBV30
size: NA
CDR3: CAWSSGRGEAFF
DNA: TGTGCCTGGAGTTCCGGGCGAGGGGAAGCTTTCTTT

D: NA
J: TRBJ1-1
V: TRBV7-2
size: NA
CDR3: CASSSFRATEAFF
DNA: TGTGCCAGCAGCTCGTTCAGGGCCACTGAAGCTTTCTTT

D: TRBD2
J: TRBJ2-7
V: TRBV28
size: NA
CDR3: CASIQTGLAGGNEQYF
DNA: TGTGCCAGCATCCAAACGGGACTAGCGGGGGGTAACGAGCAGTACTTC

D: NA
J: TRBJ1-5
V: TRBV15
size: NA
CDR3: CATSRFEGSRAYQPQHF
DNA: TGTGCCACCAGCAGATTTGAGGGTTCAAGGGCGTATCAGCCCCAGCATTTT

D: TRBD2
J: TRBJ2-7
V: TRBV7-6
size: NA
CDR3: CASSLGTSGGLREQYF
DNA: TGTGCCAGCAGCTTAGGGACTAGCGGGGGGCTGCGCGAGCAGTACTTC

D: TRBD1
J: TRBJ1-1
V: TRBV6-6
size: NA
CDR3: CASTAQGATFF
DNA: TGTGCCAGCACCGCCCAGGGGGCAACTTTCTTT

D: NA
J: TRBJ2-3
V: TRBV19
size: NA
CDR3: CASSITRVDTQYF
DNA: TGTGCCAGTAGTATCACGAGGGTAGATACGCAGTATTTT

D: TRBD1
J: TRBJ2-3
V: TRBV27
size: NA
CDR3: CASTPWTGVIDTQYF
DNA: TGTGCCAGCACCCCCTGGACAGGGGTGATAGATACGCAGTATTTT

D: TRBD1
J: TRBJ2-3
V: TRBV28
size: NA
CDR3: CASNLGQGSTDTQYF
DNA: TGTGCCAGCAACCTAGGACAGGGGTCCACAGATACGCAGTATTTT

D: TRBD2
J: TRBJ2-1
V: TRBV7-2
size: NA
CDR3: CASSLQSSSGFF
DNA: TGTGCCAGCAGCTTACAGTCTTCTAGCGGGTTCTTC

D: TRBD1
J: TRBJ1-4
V: TRBV6-6
size: NA
CDR3: CASRGQGAHEKLFF
DNA: TGTGCCAGCCGCGGACAGGGGGCGCATGAAAAACTGTTTTTT

D: NA
J: TRBJ2-1
V: TRBV10-3
size: NA
CDR3: CAISEVNEQFF
DNA: TGTGCCATCTCCGAGGTGAACGAGCAGTTCTTC

D: NA
J: TRBJ2-5
V: TRBV7-6
size: once
CDR3: CASSLQGETQYF
DNA: TGTGCCAGCAGCTTACAGGGCGAGACCCAGTACTTC

D: NA
J: TRBJ2-7
V: TRBV18
size: NA
CDR3: CASSPRESGLLDEQYF
DNA: TGTGCCAGCTCACCACGGGAGTCGGGTCTACTGGACGAGCAGTACTTC

D: TRBD1
J: TRBJ1-4
V: TRBV7-6
size: NA
CDR3: CASTAGGSNEKLFF
DNA: TGTGCCAGCACCGCAGGGGGCTCTAATGAAAAACTGTTTTTT

D: TRBD2
J: TRBJ2-1
V: TRBV5-4
size: NA
CDR3: CASNLSSGLSYNEQFF
DNA: TGTGCCAGCAACTTGTCTAGCGGCCTATCCTACAATGAGCAGTTCTTC

D: NA
J: TRBJ2-7
V: TRBV7-2
size: NA
CDR3: CASSPQGQTTYEQYF
DNA: TGTGCCAGCAGCCCCCAAGGACAGACCACCTACGAGCAGTACTTC

D: NA
J: TRBJ2-7
V: TRBV18
size: NA
CDR3: CASSPGAPGEQYF
DNA: TGTGCCAGCTCACCAGGTGCGCCGGGGGAGCAGTACTTC

D: TRBD2
J: TRBJ2-3
V: TRBV5-1
size: NA
CDR3: CASSFGGGARDTQYF
DNA: TGCGCCAGCAGCTTCGGCGGGGGGGCGCGAGATACGCAGTATTTT

D: NA
J: TRBJ1-5
V: TRBV7-9
size: NA
CDR3: CASSLEQGSTFNQPQHF
DNA: TGTGCCAGCAGCTTAGAACAGGGATCTACATTCAATCAGCCCCAGCATTTT

D: NA
J: TRBJ1-4
V: TRBV30
size: few
CDR3: CAFAGSTNEKLFF
DNA: TGTGCCTTCGCGGGGTCCACTAATGAAAAACTGTTTTTT

D: TRBD1
J: TRBJ1-2
V: TRBV15
size: NA
CDR3: CATSWGQGGGYTF
DNA: TGTGCCACCAGCTGGGGACAGGGTGGTGGCTACACCTTC

D: TRBD1
J: TRBJ1-6
V: TRBV7-9
size: few
CDR3: CASSLAGQISNLHF
DNA: TGTGCCAGCAGCCTAGCGGGACAGATCAGTAACCTCCACTTT

D: TRBD1
J: TRBJ1-2
V: TRBV4-2
size: NA
CDR3: CASSPQGAGVDGYTF
DNA: TGTGCCAGCAGCCCTCAGGGGGCGGGGGTCGATGGCTACACCTTC

D: NA
J: TRBJ1-6
V: TRBV6-1
size: NA
CDR3: CASSDLTGFNSPLHF
DNA: TGTGCCAGCAGCGATCTGACAGGTTTTAATTCACCCCTCCACTTT